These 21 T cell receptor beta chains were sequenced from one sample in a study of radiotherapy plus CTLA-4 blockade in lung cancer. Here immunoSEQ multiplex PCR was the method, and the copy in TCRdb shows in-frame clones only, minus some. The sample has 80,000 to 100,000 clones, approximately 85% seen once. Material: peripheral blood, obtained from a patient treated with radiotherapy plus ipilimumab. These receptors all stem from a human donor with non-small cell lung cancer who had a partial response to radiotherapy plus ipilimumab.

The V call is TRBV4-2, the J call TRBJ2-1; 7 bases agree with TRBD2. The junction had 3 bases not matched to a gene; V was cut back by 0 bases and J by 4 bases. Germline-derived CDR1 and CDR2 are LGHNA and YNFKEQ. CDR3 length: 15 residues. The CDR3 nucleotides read TGTGCCAGCAGCCAAGAGGCGGGAGCTTACAATGAGCAGTTCTTC. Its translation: CASSQEAGAYNEQFF.

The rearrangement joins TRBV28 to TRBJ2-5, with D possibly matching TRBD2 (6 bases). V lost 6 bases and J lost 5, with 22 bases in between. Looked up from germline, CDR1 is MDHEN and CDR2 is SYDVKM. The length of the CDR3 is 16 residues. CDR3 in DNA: TGTGCCAGCAGCCCCGGAGTTGGGGGGAGAGGGGAGACCCAGTACTTC. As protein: CASSPGVGGRGETQYF.

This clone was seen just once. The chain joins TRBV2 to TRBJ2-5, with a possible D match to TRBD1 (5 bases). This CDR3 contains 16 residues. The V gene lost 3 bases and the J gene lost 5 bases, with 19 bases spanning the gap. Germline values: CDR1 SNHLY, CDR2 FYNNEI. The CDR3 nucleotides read TGTGCCAGCAGTGATGTTCGCGCAGGGCCCCGGGAGACCCAGTACTTC. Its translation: CASSDVRAGPRETQYF.

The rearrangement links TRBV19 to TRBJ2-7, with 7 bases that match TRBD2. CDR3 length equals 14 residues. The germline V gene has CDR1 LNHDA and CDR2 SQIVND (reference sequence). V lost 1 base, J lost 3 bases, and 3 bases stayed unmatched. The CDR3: CASSIAGLVYEQYF. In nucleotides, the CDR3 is TGTGCCAGTAGTATAGCCGGACTAGTCTACGAGCAGTACTTC.

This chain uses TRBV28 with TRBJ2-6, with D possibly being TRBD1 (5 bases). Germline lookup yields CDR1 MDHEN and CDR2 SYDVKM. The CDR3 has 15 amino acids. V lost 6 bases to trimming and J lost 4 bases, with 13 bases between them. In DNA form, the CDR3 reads TGTGCCAGCAGCTCAACAGGTGCCGGGGCCAACGTCCTGACTTTC. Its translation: CASSSTGAGANVLTF.

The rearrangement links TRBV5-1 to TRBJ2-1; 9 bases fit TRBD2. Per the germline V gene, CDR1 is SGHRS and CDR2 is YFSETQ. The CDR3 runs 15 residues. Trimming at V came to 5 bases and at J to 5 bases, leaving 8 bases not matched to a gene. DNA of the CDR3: TGCGCCAGCAGAAGAGAGACTAGCGGAAACAATGAGCAGTTCTTC. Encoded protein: CASRRETSGNNEQFF.

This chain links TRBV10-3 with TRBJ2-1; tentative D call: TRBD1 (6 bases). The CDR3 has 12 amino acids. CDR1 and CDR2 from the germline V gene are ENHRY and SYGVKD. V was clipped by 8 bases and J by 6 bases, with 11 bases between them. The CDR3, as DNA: TGTGCCATCGCAGGGGATTCCAATGAGCAGTTCTTC. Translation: CAIAGDSNEQFF.

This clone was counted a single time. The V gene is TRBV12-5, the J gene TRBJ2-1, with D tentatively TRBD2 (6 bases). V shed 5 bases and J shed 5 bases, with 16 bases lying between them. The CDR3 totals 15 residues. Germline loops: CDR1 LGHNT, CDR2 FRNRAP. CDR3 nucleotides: TGTGCTAGTGGTCCGTCCGGGACTGGGGACAATGAGCAGTTCTTC. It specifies CASGPSGTGDNEQFF.

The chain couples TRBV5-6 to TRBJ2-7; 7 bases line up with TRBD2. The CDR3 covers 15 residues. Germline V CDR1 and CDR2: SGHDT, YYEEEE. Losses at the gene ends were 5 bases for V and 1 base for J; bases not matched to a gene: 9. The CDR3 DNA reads TGTGCCAGCAGTTTGCAGTTTAGCGGGTCCTACGAGCAGTACTTC. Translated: CASSLQFSGSYEQYF.

CDR3 loop: CASSSDRAENTIYF. The CDR3 DNA is TGTGCCAGCAGTTCTGACAGGGCGGAAAACACCATATATTTT. The chain has TRBV2 and TRBJ1-3; 7 nucleotides line up with TRBD1. The V segment lost 5 bases and the J segment 6 bases; nucleotides outside the gene matches: 7. The germline CDR1 and CDR2 sequences are SNHLY and FYNNEI. The length of the CDR3 is 14 residues.

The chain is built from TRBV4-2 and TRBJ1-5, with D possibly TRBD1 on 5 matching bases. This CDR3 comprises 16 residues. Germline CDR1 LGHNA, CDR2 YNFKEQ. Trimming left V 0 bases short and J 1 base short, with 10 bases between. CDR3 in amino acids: CASSQDGGESNQPQHF. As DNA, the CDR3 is TGTGCCAGCAGCCAAGACGGGGGTGAAAGCAATCAGCCCCAGCATTTT.

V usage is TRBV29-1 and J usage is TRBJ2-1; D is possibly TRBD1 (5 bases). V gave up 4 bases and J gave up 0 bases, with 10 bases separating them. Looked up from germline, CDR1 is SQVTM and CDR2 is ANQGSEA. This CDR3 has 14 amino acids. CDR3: CSVAQDNSYNEQFF. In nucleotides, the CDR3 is TGCAGCGTTGCACAGGATAACTCCTACAATGAGCAGTTCTTC.

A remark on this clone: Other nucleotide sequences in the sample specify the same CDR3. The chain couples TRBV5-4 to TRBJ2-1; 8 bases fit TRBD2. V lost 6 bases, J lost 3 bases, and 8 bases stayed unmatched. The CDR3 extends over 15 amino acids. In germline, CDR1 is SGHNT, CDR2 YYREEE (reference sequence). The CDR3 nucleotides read TGTGCCAGCATTAGCGGGGCGGCTGACTACAATGAGCAGTTCTTC. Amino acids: CASISGAADYNEQFF.

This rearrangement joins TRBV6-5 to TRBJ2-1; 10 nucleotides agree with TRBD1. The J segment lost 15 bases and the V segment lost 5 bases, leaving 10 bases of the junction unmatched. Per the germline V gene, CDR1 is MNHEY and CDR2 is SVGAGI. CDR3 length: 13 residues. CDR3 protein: CASSELLRDRGFF. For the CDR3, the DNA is TGTGCCAGCAGTGAACTCCTAAGGGACAGGGGGTTCTTC.

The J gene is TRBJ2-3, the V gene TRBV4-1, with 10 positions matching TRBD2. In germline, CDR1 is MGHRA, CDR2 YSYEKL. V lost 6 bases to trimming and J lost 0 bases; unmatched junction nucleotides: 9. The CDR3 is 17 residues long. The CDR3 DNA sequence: TGCGCCAGCAGTCTAGCTCCTAGCGGGGGTAGCACAGATACGCAGTATTTT. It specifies CASSLAPSGGSTDTQYF.

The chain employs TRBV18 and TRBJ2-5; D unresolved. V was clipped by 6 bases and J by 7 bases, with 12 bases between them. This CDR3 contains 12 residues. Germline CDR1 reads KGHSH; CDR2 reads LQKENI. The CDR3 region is CASSSPSGTQYF. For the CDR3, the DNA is TGTGCCAGCTCGTCCCCCTCAGGGACCCAGTACTTC.

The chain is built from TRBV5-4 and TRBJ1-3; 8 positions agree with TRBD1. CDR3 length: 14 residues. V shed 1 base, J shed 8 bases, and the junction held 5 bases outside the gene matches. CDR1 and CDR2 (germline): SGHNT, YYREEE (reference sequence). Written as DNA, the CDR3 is TGTGCCAGCAGCTTGTGGACAGGGAAAGACACCATATATTTT. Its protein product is CASSLWTGKDTIYF.

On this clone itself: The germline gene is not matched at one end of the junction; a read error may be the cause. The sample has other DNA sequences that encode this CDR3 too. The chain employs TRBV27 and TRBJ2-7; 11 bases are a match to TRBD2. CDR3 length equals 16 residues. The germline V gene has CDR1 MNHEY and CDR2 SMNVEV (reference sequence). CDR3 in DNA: TGTGCCAGCAGTTTCCTGACTAGCGGGAACTCCTACGAGCAGTACTTT. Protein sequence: CASSFLTSGNSYEQYF.

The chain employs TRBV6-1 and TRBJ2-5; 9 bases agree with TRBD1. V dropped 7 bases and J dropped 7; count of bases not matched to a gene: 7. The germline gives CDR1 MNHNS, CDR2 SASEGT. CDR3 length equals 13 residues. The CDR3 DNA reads TGTGCCAGCACCAGACAGGGGGGTGGGACCCAGTACTTC. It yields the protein CASTRQGGGTQYF.

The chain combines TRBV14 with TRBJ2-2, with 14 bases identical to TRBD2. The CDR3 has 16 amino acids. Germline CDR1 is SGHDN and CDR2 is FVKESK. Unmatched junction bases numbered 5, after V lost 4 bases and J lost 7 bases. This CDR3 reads CASSPRTSGRSGELFF. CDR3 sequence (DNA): TGTGCCAGCAGCCCCCGGACTAGCGGGAGGAGCGGGGAGCTGTTTTTT.

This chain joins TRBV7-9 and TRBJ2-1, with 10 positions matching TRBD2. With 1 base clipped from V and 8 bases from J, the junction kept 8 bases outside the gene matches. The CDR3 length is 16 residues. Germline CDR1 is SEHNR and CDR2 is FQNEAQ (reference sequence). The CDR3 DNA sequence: TGTGCCAGCAGCTTAGGTTTTAGCGGGAGGATCGATGAGCAGTTCTTC. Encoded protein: CASSLGFSGRIDEQFF.